A selection of T cell receptor beta chains follows, all from one sample in a study of blood T cell repertoires in COVID-19. This table comes from immunoSEQ multiplex PCR, and its TCRdb copy is limited to in-frame clones, with some not included. The sample contains roughly 240,000 clones, roughly 86% of which appear only once. Specimen: PBMCs or T cells enriched from blood (not recorded which). These receptors all come from a woman aged 45-59 years who had recovered from COVID-19. Both conserved end residues are part of each CDR3. D genes are given only for firm matches. Not every row has a clone size; where given, it reads once, few, many or a size class.

clone size: -; V gene: TRBV4-3; J gene: TRBJ1-1; D gene: -; CDR3 length: 17; CDR3 protein: CASSQTAILNQNTEAFF; CDR3 DNA: TGCGCCAGCAGCCAGACAGCCATCTTAAATCAGAACACTGAAGCTTTCTTT
clone size: -; V gene: TRBV18; J gene: TRBJ2-5; D gene: -; CDR3 length: 13; CDR3 protein: CASLRQSQETQYF; CDR3 DNA: TGTGCCAGCTTAAGACAATCGCAAGAGACCCAGTACTTC
clone size: -; V gene: TRBV4-3; J gene: TRBJ2-1; D gene: TRBD2; CDR3 length: 17; CDR3 protein: CASSHNILAGELNEQFF; CDR3 DNA: TGCGCCAGCAGCCATAATATTCTAGCGGGGGAACTGAATGAGCAGTTCTTC
clone size: once; V gene: TRBV6-2/TRBV6-3; J gene: TRBJ1-1; D gene: TRBD1; CDR3 length: 16; CDR3 protein: CASSLHGDRRNTEAFF; CDR3 DNA: TGTGCCAGCAGCCTACACGGGGACAGGAGGAACACTGAAGCTTTCTTT
clone size: -; V gene: TRBV18; J gene: TRBJ1-1; D gene: -; CDR3 length: 16; CDR3 protein: CASSPFNGEGGTEAFF; CDR3 DNA: TGTGCCAGCTCACCCTTCAACGGGGAAGGGGGAACTGAAGCTTTCTTT
clone size: -; V gene: TRBV6-6; J gene: TRBJ2-3; D gene: TRBD2; CDR3 length: 16; CDR3 protein: CASRQVSSGWTDTQYF; CDR3 DNA: TGTGCCAGCAGACAAGTATCTAGCGGATGGACAGATACGCAGTATTTT
clone size: -; V gene: TRBV20-1; J gene: TRBJ1-2; D gene: TRBD1; CDR3 length: 14; CDR3 protein: CSASSNQGARGYTF; CDR3 DNA: TGCAGTGCTAGTTCCAACCAGGGGGCGCGAGGCTACACCTTC
clone size: -; V gene: TRBV5-1; J gene: TRBJ2-3; D gene: -; CDR3 length: 16; CDR3 protein: CASSFDITYSTDTQYF; CDR3 DNA: TGCGCCAGCAGCTTCGACATAACCTATAGCACAGATACGCAGTATTTT
clone size: -; V gene: TRBV9; J gene: TRBJ2-7; D gene: -; CDR3 length: 15; CDR3 protein: CASSVGPSSSYEQYF; CDR3 DNA: TGTGCCAGCAGCGTAGGCCCTAGCAGCTCCTACGAGCAGTACTTC
clone size: -; V gene: TRBV7-9; J gene: TRBJ1-6; D gene: -; CDR3 length: 15; CDR3 protein: CASSLRGEQNSPLHF; CDR3 DNA: TGTGCCAGCAGCTTACGGGGGGAGCAGAATTCACCCCTCCACTTT
clone size: -; V gene: TRBV5-1; J gene: TRBJ2-1; D gene: TRBD2; CDR3 length: 15; CDR3 protein: CASSLTSGSYNEQFF; CDR3 DNA: TGCGCCAGCAGCTTGACTAGCGGGAGCTACAATGAGCAGTTCTTC
clone size: -; V gene: TRBV19; J gene: TRBJ1-6; D gene: -; CDR3 length: 15; CDR3 protein: CASSISGEDQSPLHF; CDR3 DNA: TGTGCCAGTAGTATTTCGGGGGAGGATCAATCACCCCTCCACTTT
clone size: -; V gene: TRBV18; J gene: TRBJ1-4; D gene: -; CDR3 length: 14; CDR3 protein: CASSPRRPGEKLFF; CDR3 DNA: TGTGCCAGCTCACCTCGGCGGCCGGGGGAAAAACTGTTTTTT
clone size: -; V gene: TRBV4-3; J gene: TRBJ2-7; D gene: TRBD1; CDR3 length: 14; CDR3 protein: CASSLTGSSYEQYF; CDR3 DNA: TGCGCCAGCAGCCTGACAGGGTCATCCTACGAGCAGTACTTC
clone size: -; V gene: TRBV5-1; J gene: TRBJ2-5; D gene: -; CDR3 length: 14; CDR3 protein: CASSLGQPRGTQYF; CDR3 DNA: TGCGCCAGCAGCTTGGGACAGCCCAGGGGGACCCAGTACTTC
clone size: -; V gene: TRBV10-3; J gene: TRBJ2-3; D gene: -; CDR3 length: 16; CDR3 protein: CAISAVAGATTDTQYF; CDR3 DNA: TGTGCCATCAGTGCGGTCGCGGGGGCGACGACAGATACGCAGTATTTT
clone size: once; V gene: TRBV4-3; J gene: TRBJ1-1; D gene: TRBD1; CDR3 length: 15; CDR3 protein: CASSQERQGISEAFF; CDR3 DNA: TGCGCCAGCAGCCAAGAACGACAGGGTATCTCTGAAGCTTTCTTT
clone size: -; V gene: TRBV10-3; J gene: TRBJ1-5; D gene: -; CDR3 length: 14; CDR3 protein: CAISDRQKNQPQHF; CDR3 DNA: TGTGCCATCAGTGACAGACAAAAGAATCAGCCCCAGCATTTT
clone size: once; V gene: TRBV28; J gene: TRBJ2-2; D gene: -; CDR3 length: 18; CDR3 protein: CASSLRTGASGKGGELFF; CDR3 DNA: TGTGCCAGCAGTCTCCGGACAGGGGCTAGCGGGAAAGGCGGGGAGCTGTTTTTT
clone size: -; V gene: TRBV7-9; J gene: TRBJ2-4; D gene: -; CDR3 length: 12; CDR3 protein: CASSPGLNIQYF; CDR3 DNA: TGTGCCAGCAGCCCAGGTCTCAACATTCAGTACTTC
clone size: once; V gene: TRBV7-3; J gene: TRBJ1-6; D gene: -; CDR3 length: 14; CDR3 protein: CASSLAGPNSPLHF; CDR3 DNA: TGTGCCAGCAGCTTAGCAGGCCCCAATTCACCCCTCCACTTT
clone size: -; V gene: TRBV6-5; J gene: TRBJ1-6; D gene: TRBD1; CDR3 length: 16; CDR3 protein: CASSFSGTVYNSPLHF; CDR3 DNA: TGTGCCAGCAGTTTCTCCGGGACAGTTTATAATTCACCCCTCCACTTT
clone size: few; V gene: TRBV6-1; J gene: TRBJ1-2; D gene: -; CDR3 length: 14; CDR3 protein: CASSEVVAPGGYTF; CDR3 DNA: TGTGCCAGCAGTGAAGTCGTGGCTCCGGGTGGCTACACCTTC
clone size: -; V gene: TRBV6-2/TRBV6-3; J gene: TRBJ2-5; D gene: TRBD2; CDR3 length: 15; CDR3 protein: CASSTGLVERETQYF; CDR3 DNA: TGTGCCAGCAGTACCGGACTAGTGGAACGGGAGACCCAGTACTTC
clone size: few; V gene: TRBV3-1/TRBV3-2; J gene: TRBJ2-1; D gene: TRBD2; CDR3 length: 15; CDR3 protein: CASSQDGGAYNEQFF; CDR3 DNA: TGTGCCAGCAGCCAAGATGGGGGGGCCTACAATGAGCAGTTCTTC
clone size: -; V gene: TRBV4-1; J gene: TRBJ1-2; D gene: -; CDR3 length: 15; CDR3 protein: CASSQSDRRSYGYTF; CDR3 DNA: TGCGCCAGCAGCCAATCCGACCGTCGGAGCTATGGCTACACCTTC
clone size: -; V gene: TRBV30; J gene: TRBJ1-2; D gene: -; CDR3 length: 13; CDR3 protein: CAWTLTTNYGYTF; CDR3 DNA: TGTGCCTGGACCCTGACAACCAACTATGGCTACACCTTC
clone size: -; V gene: TRBV27; J gene: TRBJ1-4; D gene: -; CDR3 length: 15; CDR3 protein: CASSSLGAGGEKLFF; CDR3 DNA: TGTGCCAGCAGTTCTTTGGGGGCAGGCGGTGAAAAACTGTTTTTT
clone size: -; V gene: TRBV29-1; J gene: TRBJ1-4; D gene: -; CDR3 length: 13; CDR3 protein: CSVEPGANEKLFF; CDR3 DNA: TGCAGCGTTGAACCAGGGGCTAATGAAAAACTGTTTTTT
clone size: -; V gene: TRBV27; J gene: TRBJ1-5; D gene: -; CDR3 length: 13; CDR3 protein: CASSFRGSGPQHF; CDR3 DNA: TGTGCCAGCAGTTTTAGGGGCTCAGGGCCCCAGCATTTT
clone size: few; V gene: TRBV19; J gene: TRBJ1-1; D gene: TRBD1; CDR3 length: 17; CDR3 protein: CASSRGTGALMNTEAFF; CDR3 DNA: TGTGCCAGTAGTAGAGGGACAGGTGCGCTCATGAACACTGAAGCTTTCTTT